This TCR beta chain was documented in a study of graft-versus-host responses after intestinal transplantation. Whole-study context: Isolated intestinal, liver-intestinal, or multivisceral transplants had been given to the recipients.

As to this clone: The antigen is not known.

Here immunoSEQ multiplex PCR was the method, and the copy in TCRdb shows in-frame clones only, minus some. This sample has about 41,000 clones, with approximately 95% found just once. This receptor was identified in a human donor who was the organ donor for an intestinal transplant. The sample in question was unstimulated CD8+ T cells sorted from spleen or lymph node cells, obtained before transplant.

In nucleotides, the CDR3 is TGTGCCAGTAGTTCGTGGCTCGGGGCCAACGTCCTGACTTTC. The encoded protein is CASSSWLGANVLTF. V gene TRBV19 combines with J gene TRBJ2-6; D not resolved. This CDR3 is built from 14 residues. Germline loops: CDR1 LNHDA, CDR2 SQIVND (reference sequence). V lost 5 bases and J 4 bases, leaving 9 bases between the germline ends.